The rows below give T cell receptor beta chains drawn from one sample of a study of blood T cell repertoires in COVID-19. The assay was immunoSEQ multiplex PCR, and TCRdb's table has in-frame clones only and misses some. The table shows roughly 78,000 clones, with 65% to 85% occurring only once. Sequencing was done on a sample of peripheral blood. The source of these receptors is a man aged 45-65 years with COVID-19, enrolled during active disease. The CDR3 runs from the conserved cysteine through the conserved F or W. Fields, in order: V gene, clone size, J gene, D gene, CDR3 protein, CDR3 DNA. The D gene is left open where the match is weak. Where a row states a size, it is once, few, many or the class of an expanded clone; other rows omit it.

TRBV21-1	NA	TRBJ1-6	NA	CASSIARTGTMGSPLHF	TGTGCCAGCAGCATCGCTAGAACCGGGACAATGGGATCACCCCTCCACTTT
TRBV7-2	NA	TRBJ2-1	NA	CASSLDWLSYNEQFF	TGTGCCAGCAGCCTTGACTGGCTCTCCTACAATGAGCAGTTCTTC
TRBV29-1	NA	TRBJ1-1	NA	CSVEEQVGGEAFF	TGCAGCGTTGAAGAACAGGTTGGCGGTGAAGCTTTCTTT
TRBV11-2	NA	TRBJ2-1	TRBD2	CASSSGLDRSYNEQFF	TGTGCCAGCAGCTCGGGACTAGACCGCTCCTACAATGAGCAGTTCTTC
TRBV19	NA	TRBJ1-2	NA	CASSPGSSNYGYTF	TGTGCCAGTAGTCCAGGTTCGTCTAACTATGGCTACACCTTC
TRBV2	NA	TRBJ1-5	TRBD1	CASSRGDRQPQHF	TGTGCCAGCAGCAGAGGGGACAGACAGCCCCAGCATTTT
TRBV9	NA	TRBJ2-2	TRBD1	CASNRDSFTGELFF	TGTGCCAGCAACCGGGACAGCTTCACCGGGGAGCTGTTTTTT
TRBV28	NA	TRBJ2-7	NA	CASSPPRRAPDEQYF	TGTGCCAGCAGTCCTCCGAGACGAGCGCCCGACGAGCAGTACTTC
TRBV6-4	medium-sized	TRBJ1-6	TRBD1	CASSDSTGNNSPLHF	TGTGCCAGCAGTGACTCGACAGGGAATAATTCACCCCTCCACTTT
TRBV7-8	NA	TRBJ1-1	NA	CASSGYWGGSTEAFF	TGTGCCAGCAGCGGCTATTGGGGAGGGAGTACTGAAGCTTTCTTT
TRBV4-1	NA	TRBJ2-7	TRBD1	CASSQGQVMGEQYF	TGCGCCAGCAGCCAGGGACAGGTGATGGGGGAGCAGTACTTC
TRBV30	NA	TRBJ2-4	NA	CALQGGLAKNIQYF	TGTGCCTTACAGGGCGGGCTAGCCAAAAACATTCAGTACTTC
TRBV15	NA	TRBJ2-5	TRBD1	CATSRGQGALGETQYF	TGTGCCACCAGCAGAGGACAGGGCGCTCTCGGGGAGACCCAGTACTTC
TRBV11-3	NA	TRBJ2-1	NA	CASSSGQSLLSNEQFF	TGTGCCAGCAGCTCCGGACAGTCCCTCCTTAGCAATGAGCAGTTCTTC
TRBV7-9	NA	TRBJ1-2	NA	CASSLNSYGYTF	TGTGCCAGCAGCTTGAACAGCTATGGCTACACCTTC
TRBV5-4	once	TRBJ2-2	TRBD2	CASSSGLAGGPHTGELFF	TGTGCCAGCAGCTCCGGACTAGCGGGAGGGCCCCACACCGGGGAGCTGTTTTTT